This T cell receptor (beta chain) was found in a study of human thymus T cells. Concerning this clone itself: Its antigen is undetermined.

Thymus specimens were resections from corrective heart surgery. The sample donors, healthy Finnish infants, were having corrective surgery for congenital heart defects. Profiled with immunoSEQ multiplex PCR; TCRdb holds only in-frame clones, not every one. The sample lists about 130,000 clones, 90% to 95% occurring once. Broader study findings: Thymic TCR repertoires of unrelated people reportedly overlapped highly. Use of V and J genes seemed skewed within the thymic and blood repertoires.

Source material: thymus tissue. This clonotype originated in a boy in the first two years of life with a congenital heart defect but otherwise immunologically healthy.

In nucleotides, the CDR3 is TGCGCCAGCAGCCTGGGCCCTTCGGATGGCTACACCTTC. Its protein product is CASSLGPSDGYTF. The gene calls are TRBV5-1 and TRBJ1-2; D is ambiguous. Between the trimmed V and J ends, which lost 4 bases and 6 bases, there was a span of 13 bases. The CDR3 is 13 amino acids. Germline V gene data show CDR1 as SGHRS and CDR2 as YFSETQ.